Presented here are 20 T cell receptor beta chains from one specimen sequenced in a study of T-cell reconstitution after alpha-beta-depleted transplantation in children. Unique molecular identifiers were incorporated during preparation of the TCRbeta library. Using its own MiXCR run on the PCR reads, TCRdb lists one record per CDR3 protein. This table holds approximately 630,000 distinct CDR3 sequences, 10% to 15% found once. Sequences were derived from PBMCs, sampled before TCRalphabeta/CD19-depleted stem cell transplant. These receptors were obtained from a girl aged 2 to 10 with congenital amegakaryocytic thrombocytopenia, due to receive a stem cell transplant.

The chain uses TRBV11-2 and TRBJ2-1; 9 nucleotides agree with TRBD2. Per the germline V gene, CDR1 is SGHAT and CDR2 is FQNNGV. The CDR3 runs 15 residues. The V segment lost 7 bases and the J segment 7 bases; nucleotides outside the gene matches: 11. Here the CDR3 reads CASTPGSGRRNEQFF. CDR3 DNA: TGTGCCAGCACCCCTGGTAGCGGGAGAAGGAATGAGCAGTTCTTC.

The V and J genes are TRBV20-1 and TRBJ2-5, with a weak D call TRBD2 (5 bases). The V end lost 3 bases, the J end lost 5 bases, and 7 bases lay between the germline ends. The CDR3 has 11 amino acids. The germline V gene has CDR1 DFQATT and CDR2 SNEGSKA (reference sequence). The CDR3 protein is CSASGGETQYF. The DNA of the CDR3 is TGCAGTGCTAGTGGCGGGGAGACCCAGTACTTC.

This clonotype was seen at least ten times. The J gene is TRBJ2-2, the V gene TRBV29-1; D is perhaps TRBD1 or TRBD2 (5 bases each). The CDR3 contains 13 residues. Trimming took off 0 bases at V and 9 bases at J, with 11 bases between the two ends. Germline CDR1 is SQVTM and CDR2 is ANQGSEA. For the CDR3, the DNA is TGCAGCGTTGAAGATCCGGGGCGCAGGGAGCTGTTTTTT. It is translated as CSVEDPGRRELFF.

There are many counts of this clonotype. This sequence joins TRBV12-5 and TRBJ1-1; 8 nucleotides align to TRBD1. The trim removed 5 bases at V and 3 bases at J, leaving 5 bases unmatched. The CDR3 contains 14 residues. Germline V CDR1 and CDR2: LGHNT, FRNRAP. The CDR3 spells CASGPPDRDTEAFF. The CDR3 DNA reads TGTGCTAGTGGTCCCCCGGACAGGGACACTGAAGCTTTCTTT.

This clonotype was seen at least ten times. This chain joins TRBV5-1 and TRBJ1-1, with a possible D match to TRBD1 (5 bases). V lost 5 bases to trimming and J lost 7 bases, with 15 bases between them. This CDR3 is built from 13 residues. Germline CDR1 reads SGHRS; CDR2 reads YFSETQ. The CDR3, as DNA: TGCGCCAGCAGGTCCCCAGGGAAGGATGAAGCTTTCTTT. Amino acids: CASRSPGKDEAFF.

The chain employs TRBV18 and TRBJ2-1; perhaps TRBD1 as D (5 bases). Trimming shortened V by 3 bases and J by 8 bases, and 11 bases separated the two germline ends. Germline lookup yields CDR1 KGHSH and CDR2 LQKENI. This CDR3 contains 13 residues. CDR3 amino acids: CASSPGARDEQFF. DNA for the CDR3: TGTGCCAGCTCACCTGGGGCTAGGGATGAGCAGTTCTTC.

This clonotype has more than one count but fewer than ten. The V gene is TRBV11-2, the J gene TRBJ2-1; D is perhaps TRBD1 (6 bases). V was clipped by 6 bases and J by 3 bases, with 30 bases between them. Germline CDR1 and CDR2: SGHAT and FQNNGV. The CDR3 covers 20 residues. CDR3 in DNA: TGTGCCAGCAGGGGTTCAGGGGCGCATCTTCGTCGATTTAGCTACAATGAGCAGTTCTTC. Translated, it gives CASRGSGAHLRRFSYNEQFF.

This clonotype was seen a few times. The chain links TRBV7-8 to TRBJ2-5; D might be TRBD2 (6 bases). The CDR3 extends over 15 amino acids. V was clipped by 2 bases and J by 10 bases, with 20 bases between them. Germline V gene data show CDR1 as SGHVS and CDR2 as FQNEAQ. DNA of the CDR3: TGTGCCAGCAGCTTATACAGGACGGGGACTTCTGACCAGTACTTC. This sequence encodes CASSLYRTGTSDQYF.

This clonotype was counted many times. The chain employs TRBV12-3 or TRBV12-4 and TRBJ2-1; possible D gene TRBD1, 6 bases. CDR3 length equals 15 residues. V lost 5 bases, J lost 6 bases, and 17 bases lay in between. CDR3 nucleotides: TGTGCCAGCAGTCCGGACAGTCCTCGGGGCAATGAGCAGTTCTTC. It encodes CASSPDSPRGNEQFF.

This clonotype has only a few counts. The gene calls are TRBV20-1 and TRBJ2-5; the D gene is possibly TRBD2 (5 bases). Germline-derived CDR1 and CDR2 are DFQATT and SNEGSKA (reference sequence). Trimming cost V 6 bases and J 2 bases, with 13 bases left between them. The CDR3 is 13 amino acids. In DNA form, the CDR3 reads TGCAGTGCCCCCTCGGACTTACAAGAGACCCAGTACTTC. It codes for CSAPSDLQETQYF.

The chain carries TRBV5-1 and TRBJ2-5; 10 nucleotides agree with TRBD1. The CDR3 extends over 16 amino acids. Germline assignment: CDR1 SGHRS and CDR2 YFSETQ. V dropped 4 bases and J dropped 6; count of bases not matched to a gene: 12. The CDR3 DNA reads TGCGCCAGCAGCCTTGTACCGGACAGGGGGTCCAAGACCCAGTACTTC. Amino acid sequence: CASSLVPDRGSKTQYF.

This clonotype appeared many times. The gene calls are TRBV20-1 and TRBJ2-1; 7 positions agree with TRBD2. The J segment lost 8 bases and the V segment lost 0 bases, leaving 7 bases of the junction unmatched. This CDR3 is built from 14 residues. Germline-derived CDR1 and CDR2 are DFQATT and SNEGSKA (reference sequence). CDR3 amino acids: CSARDMAGVHEQFF. CDR3 bases: TGCAGTGCTAGAGATATGGCGGGAGTCCATGAGCAGTTCTTC.

The rearrangement links TRBV27 to TRBJ2-7; 11 nucleotides align to TRBD1. Trimming took 7 bases from V and 1 from J; bases not matched to a gene: 6. The CDR3 covers 15 residues. Germline-derived CDR1 and CDR2 are MNHEY and SMNVEV (reference sequence). The CDR3 region is CASTPDRGLSYEQYF. The CDR3 region has the DNA TGTGCCAGCACCCCGGACAGGGGGCTTTCCTACGAGCAGTACTTC.

This clonotype was detected ten times or more. The genes are TRBV5-1 and TRBJ2-7, with D possibly being TRBD1 (5 bases). With 0 bases removed from V and 2 bases from J, the gap between germline ends came to 12 bases. The V gene's germline CDR1 is SGHRS and CDR2 YFSETQ. The CDR3 spans 15 residues. The CDR3 DNA is TGCGCCAGCAGCTTGGTTTCAGGGAAACCCTACGAGCAGTACTTC. It specifies CASSLVSGKPYEQYF.

The chain couples TRBV20-1 to TRBJ1-5; D remains ambiguous. The ends were cut back, 1 base at V and 9 bases at J, with 10 bases in the middle. The CDR3 spans 12 residues. CDR1 is DFQATT, CDR2 SNEGSKA, per germline (reference sequence). The CDR3 protein is CSARGSIRPQHF. The CDR3, as DNA: TGCAGTGCTAGAGGCTCGATTCGGCCCCAGCATTTT.

The sample holds many counts of this clonotype. This sequence joins TRBV6-5 and TRBJ1-6; no firm D call. V was pared by 6 bases and J by 7 bases, with 7 bases between. Germline loops: CDR1 MNHEY, CDR2 SVGAGI. CDR3 length: 12 residues. CDR3 in DNA: TGTGCCAGCAGCCGACCGAATTCACCCCTCCACTTT. It codes for CASSRPNSPLHF.

This chain links TRBV20-1 with TRBJ2-3; 7 bases agree with TRBD1. The trim removed 6 bases at V and 9 bases at J, leaving 12 bases unmatched. The germline V gene has CDR1 DFQATT and CDR2 SNEGSKA (reference sequence). This CDR3 has 13 residues. Here the CDR3 DNA reads TGCAGTGCCAAACCAGGGGGTATACGCACGCAGTATTTT. It codes for CSAKPGGIRTQYF.

V gene TRBV10-3 combines with J gene TRBJ2-5; TRBD1 matches at 10 bases. From germline, CDR1 is ENHRY and CDR2 SYGVKD. The CDR3 extends over 14 amino acids. V was pared by 6 bases and J by 5 bases, with 6 bases of the junction left unmatched. The CDR3 reads CAIRTGTGDETQYF. For the CDR3, the DNA is TGTGCCATCAGGACCGGGACAGGGGATGAGACCCAGTACTTC.

The V and J genes are TRBV5-4 and TRBJ2-1; no clear D gene. This CDR3 contains 15 residues. The ends were cut back, 0 bases at V and 3 bases at J, with 10 bases in the middle. Germline assignment: CDR1 SGHNT and CDR2 YYREEE (reference sequence). DNA for the CDR3: TGTGCCAGCAGCTTGGGGACCTCTTGCTACAATGAGCAGTTCTTC. Protein: CASSLGTSCYNEQFF.

This clonotype was found many times. This chain connects TRBV7-6 to TRBJ2-5; no clear D. CDR1 is SGHVS, CDR2 FNYEAQ, per germline. The V end was cut by 5 bases, the J end by 4 bases, with 14 bases between. This CDR3 contains 14 residues. The CDR3 DNA follows: TGTGCCAGCAGCCCTTTACCCGTAACAGAGACCCAGTACTTC. Protein sequence: CASSPLPVTETQYF.